Listed here are 32 T cell receptor beta chains from one sample, sequenced in a study of vaccination and CD4 T cells after COVID-19. Cultured CD4+ T-cell DNA underwent Oncomine TCR Beta short-read sequencing. Using its own MiXCR run on the PCR reads, TCRdb lists one record per CDR3 protein. The sample has approximately 15,000 distinct CDR3 sequences, around 50% seen once. What these receptors recognize is not known. The treatment here: roughly 10-day PBMC culture with coronavirus spike peptide pools or control peptides (ViraFEST assay). Sequenced material: CD4+ T cells from blood, cultured in vitro. The receptors stem from a human donor who had recovered from COVID-19.

V gene TRBV15 combines with J gene TRBJ1-2; D gene uncertain. Germline V lookup: CDR1 LNHNV, CDR2 YYDKDF (reference sequence). V dropped 1 base and J dropped 2 bases, with 5 bases sitting between them. CDR3 size: 13 residues. For the CDR3, the DNA is TGTGCCACCAGCAGAGCGAGGAACTATGGCTACACCTTC. This gives the protein CATSRARNYGYTF.

This chain links TRBV6-2 or TRBV6-3 with TRBJ1-1, with D uncertain. V was clipped by 5 bases and J by 1 base, with 11 bases between them. Germline CDR1 and CDR2: MNHEY and SVGEGT. CDR3 size: 14 residues. The CDR3 loop reads CASSQPPRNTEAFF. For the CDR3, the DNA is TGTGCCAGCAGTCAACCCCCACGGAACACTGAAGCTTTCTTT.

The chain links TRBV20-1 to TRBJ2-3, with D possibly TRBD2 on 5 matching bases. Trimming stripped 3 bases from V and 1 base from J, with 5 bases between. The CDR3 runs to 12 residues. The V gene's germline CDR1 is DFQATT and CDR2 SNEGSKA (reference sequence). The CDR3 DNA is TGCAGTGCTAGCGGGGGCACAGATACGCAGTATTTT. Amino acids: CSASGGTDTQYF.

The CDR3 region has the DNA TGTGCCAGCTCACCACTACAGGGTGTGGCAGAGACCCAGTACTTC. Translation: CASSPLQGVAETQYF. The chain recombines TRBV18 with TRBJ2-5; tentatively, D is TRBD1 (6 bases). The CDR3 consists of 15 residues. Trimming removed 1 base from V and 4 bases from J, with 13 bases in between. Germline V gene data show CDR1 as KGHSH and CDR2 as LQKENI.

This clonotype was counted only a few times. The chain recombines TRBV20-1 with TRBJ1-5; D call uncertain. Per germline, CDR1 DFQATT and CDR2 SNEGSKA (reference sequence). V lost 6 bases and J 4 bases, leaving 16 bases between the germline ends. This CDR3 comprises 14 residues. The CDR3 sequence is CSALAITANQPQHF. The CDR3 DNA follows: TGCAGTGCCCTGGCCATCACGGCAAATCAGCCCCAGCATTTT.

The chain links TRBV28 to TRBJ2-1; the match to TRBD2 covers 7 bases. The V gene end was trimmed by 1 base and the J gene end by 6 bases; junction bases not matched to a gene: 6. CDR3 size: 15 residues. From germline, CDR1 is MDHEN and CDR2 SYDVKM. CDR3 in DNA: TGTGCCAGCAGTTTATTAAGGGAGGGTCCCAATGAGCAGTTCTTC. Its protein product is CASSLLREGPNEQFF. The full variable domain, in which reference TRBV28 and TRBJ2-1 provide the parts outside the CDR3, is DVKVTQSSRYLVKRTGEKVFLECVQDMDHENMFWYRQDPGLGLRLIYFSYDVKMKEKGDIPEGYSVSREKKERFSLILESASTNQTSMYLCASSLLREGPNEQFFGPGTRLTVL.

V and J are TRBV27 and TRBJ1-5; tentative D call: TRBD1 (5 bases). The CDR3 totals 14 residues. Trimming stripped 4 bases from V and 7 bases from J, with 14 bases between. Germline CDR1 reads MNHEY; CDR2 reads SMNVEV (reference sequence). CDR3 region: CASSWGGGGQPQHF. The CDR3, as DNA: TGTGCCAGCAGTTGGGGCGGGGGAGGACAGCCCCAGCATTTT.

This sequence joins TRBV19 and TRBJ1-1, with 7 positions matching TRBD1. From germline, CDR1 is LNHDA and CDR2 SQIVND (reference sequence). The CDR3 length is 15 residues. V shed 3 bases, J shed 4 bases, and the junction held 8 bases outside the gene matches. CDR3 nucleotides: TGTGCCAGTAGTATCCTACAGGGGTTGGGCACTGAAGCTTTCTTT. Amino acid sequence: CASSILQGLGTEAFF.

CDR3 amino acids: CAWSEQGAVYGYTF. CDR3 coding DNA: TGTGCCTGGAGTGAGCAGGGGGCCGTCTATGGCTACACCTTC. The chain is built from TRBV30 and TRBJ1-2; TRBD1 matches at 8 bases. J gave up 4 bases and V 1 base, and 5 bases lay outside the gene matches. Looked up from germline, CDR1 is GTSNPN and CDR2 is SVGIG (reference sequence). The CDR3 is made up of 14 amino acids.

The genes are TRBV7-2 and TRBJ1-4; TRBD1 matches at 7 bases. Germline lookup yields CDR1 SGHTA and CDR2 FQGNSA. The CDR3 totals 13 residues. Trimming at V came to 5 bases and at J to 11 bases, leaving 8 bases not matched to a gene. CDR3 nucleotides: TGTGCCAGCAGCCAGACAGGGATTGGGAAACTGTTTTTT. Its protein is CASSQTGIGKLFF.

The chain carries TRBV7-3 and TRBJ2-7, with 7 positions matching TRBD1. The CDR3 covers 15 residues. Germline V gives CDR1 SGHTA, CDR2 FQGTGA. V shed 5 bases and J 4 bases; nucleotides not matched to a gene: 11. The CDR3 DNA reads TGTGCCAGCAGCCCGACCGGGACAGATATTTACGAGCAGTACTTC. This gives the protein CASSPTGTDIYEQYF.

This clonotype has a handful of counts. V usage is TRBV6-5 and J usage is TRBJ1-4; TRBD1 might be the D (6 bases). CDR1 and CDR2 (germline): MNHEY, SVGAGI. CDR3 size: 14 residues. V lost 2 bases and J lost 5, with 9 bases in between. This CDR3 reads CASSYGGPNEKLFF. CDR3 sequence (DNA): TGTGCCAGCAGTTACGGGGGCCCCAATGAAAAACTGTTTTTT.

The gene calls are TRBV20-1 and TRBJ1-4; D uncertain. CDR3 size: 11 residues. In germline, CDR1 is DFQATT, CDR2 SNEGSKA (reference sequence). The germline V and J ends were trimmed by 5 bases and 4 bases, with 5 bases remaining between them. DNA for the CDR3: TGCAGTGCTCCATATAATGAAAAACTGTTTTTT. Amino acid sequence: CSAPYNEKLFF.

The V gene is TRBV20-1, the J gene TRBJ2-1, with 7 bases lining up with TRBD2. Germline V gene data show CDR1 as DFQATT and CDR2 as SNEGSKA (reference sequence). This CDR3 region has 15 residues. The V and J ends lost 3 bases and 8 bases, in that order; junction bases with no gene match: 13. CDR3 coding DNA: TGCAGTGCTAGGAGGGGTAGCGGGTGGCCGGATGAGCAGTTCTTC. Its translation: CSARRGSGWPDEQFF.

The J gene is TRBJ2-1, the V gene TRBV7-8, with no clear D. Germline V gene lookup returns CDR1 SGHVS and CDR2 FQNEAQ. This CDR3 is built from 12 residues. V lost 5 bases, J lost 11 bases, and 13 bases lay in between. CDR3 DNA sequence: TGTGCCAGCAGCCTCGACGGGTATCAGCAGTTCTTC. It specifies CASSLDGYQQFF.

The chain recombines TRBV4-2 with TRBJ1-5; D gene uncertain. The CDR3 extends over 17 amino acids. The V and J ends lost 0 bases and 2 bases respectively, with 14 bases between them. In germline, CDR1 is LGHNA, CDR2 YNFKEQ. This CDR3 is CASSQELDRRGNQPQHF. CDR3 nucleotides: TGTGCCAGCAGCCAAGAATTGGACCGACGGGGCAATCAGCCCCAGCATTTT.

The chain joins TRBV5-4 to TRBJ2-3; D call uncertain. The CDR3 loop spans 13 amino acids. The V gene's germline CDR1 is SGHNT and CDR2 YYREEE (reference sequence). The V end lost 3 bases, the J end lost 6 bases, and 11 bases lay between the germline ends. The CDR3 DNA is TGTGCCAGCAGCTCAAAGGCCGGGGATACGCAGTATTTT. As protein: CASSSKAGDTQYF.

This clonotype came up a few times. The rearrangement joins TRBV24-1 to TRBJ2-5; TRBD2 might be the D (6 bases). From germline, CDR1 is KGHDR and CDR2 SFDVKD. The CDR3 totals 12 residues. V was clipped by 4 bases and J by 5 bases, with 7 bases between them. DNA for the CDR3: TGTGCCACCAGTGAGGCGGGGGAGACCCAGTACTTC. Protein: CATSEAGETQYF.

This clonotype has a handful of counts. The genes are TRBV27 and TRBJ2-7, with 8 bases aligning to TRBD1. The CDR3 is 16 residues long. V gave up 5 bases and J gave up 2 bases; unmatched junction bases: 11. In germline, CDR1 is MNHEY, CDR2 SMNVEV (reference sequence). CDR3 protein: CASSPTYRGNTYEQYF. CDR3 sequence (DNA): TGTGCCAGCAGTCCAACCTACAGGGGGAATACCTACGAGCAGTACTTC.

The chain is built from TRBV28 and TRBJ2-2; D not resolved. Trimming cost V 3 bases and J 0 bases, with 2 bases left between them. Looked up from germline, CDR1 is MDHEN and CDR2 is SYDVKM. The CDR3 loop spans 13 amino acids. CDR3 nucleotides: TGTGCCAGCAGTTTCCCGAACACCGGGGAGCTGTTTTTT. Its translation: CASSFPNTGELFF.

The chain carries TRBV5-1 and TRBJ1-5; no clear D. This CDR3 region has 13 residues. The V gene's germline CDR1 is SGHRS and CDR2 YFSETQ. Deletions cut 5 bases from V and 1 base from J, with 7 bases between. CDR3 coding DNA: TGCGCCAGCAGTTCAGAGAGCAATCAGCCCCAGCATTTT. Its translation is CASSSESNQPQHF.

The chain combines TRBV12-3 or TRBV12-4 with TRBJ1-6; no firm D call. The CDR3 is made up of 13 amino acids. Trimming pared 6 bases from V and 8 bases from J, leaving 11 bases between. Here the CDR3 DNA reads TGTGCCAGCAGCTTCTATGGAGATTCACCCCTCCACTTT. Its protein is CASSFYGDSPLHF.

The chain joins TRBV5-6 to TRBJ2-5; the D is unclear. Germline values: CDR1 SGHDT, CDR2 YYEEEE. Trimming shortened V by 0 bases and J by 0 bases, and 12 bases separated the two germline ends. This CDR3 contains 16 residues. The DNA for the CDR3 is TGTGCCAGCAGCTTGGTCACAAGCGCATACCAAGAGACCCAGTACTTC. Translating it yields CASSLVTSAYQETQYF.

J is TRBJ2-7 and V is TRBV28; 10 bases line up with TRBD2. Germline CDR1 reads MDHEN; CDR2 reads SYDVKM. The CDR3 runs 15 residues. Trimming at V came to 4 bases and at J to 3 bases, leaving 6 bases not matched to a gene. The DNA of the CDR3 is TGTGCCAGCAGTTCCAACGGACTAGCGGACTACGAGCAGTACTTC. Its translation: CASSSNGLADYEQYF.

Only a few counts were recorded for this clonotype. The rearrangement uses TRBV7-2 and TRBJ2-3; no clear D. Germline lookup yields CDR1 SGHTA and CDR2 FQGNSA. Trimming left V 5 bases short and J 6 bases short, with 6 bases between. The CDR3 spans 11 residues. Written as DNA, the CDR3 is TGTGCCAGCAGCGTATTGGATACGCAGTATTTT. It codes for CASSVLDTQYF. Full variable domain (missing parts from reference TRBV7-2 and TRBJ2-3): GAGVSQSPSNKVTEKGKDVELRCDPISGHTALYWYRQSLGQGLEFLIYFQGNSAPDKSGLPSDRFSAERTGGSVSTLTIQRTQQEDSAVYLCASSVLDTQYFGPGTRLTVL.

The V gene is TRBV28, the J gene TRBJ2-6, with unresolved D. There are 14 residues in the CDR3. In germline, CDR1 is MDHEN, CDR2 SYDVKM. V gave up 3 bases and J gave up 4 bases, with 7 bases separating them. This CDR3 reads CASSFPRGANVLTF. The CDR3 DNA follows: TGTGCCAGCAGTTTTCCGCGGGGGGCCAACGTCCTGACTTTC.

This chain links TRBV6-1 with TRBJ2-2; D uncertain. The V gene's germline CDR1 is MNHNS and CDR2 SASEGT. This CDR3 has 12 amino acids. V was cut by 7 bases and J by 5 bases, with 8 bases left in between. The CDR3 spells CASNRWTGELFF. CDR3 DNA: TGTGCCAGCAACCGTTGGACCGGGGAGCTGTTTTTT.

V usage is TRBV20-1 and J usage is TRBJ2-3; 12 bases are a match to TRBD2. Trimming removed 2 bases from V and 4 bases from J; junction bases left unmatched: 13. The CDR3 spans 18 residues. The germline gives CDR1 DFQATT, CDR2 SNEGSKA (reference sequence). CDR3 residues: CSARPGLAGPGGPDTQYF. The CDR3 nucleotides are TGCAGTGCTAGACCAGGACTAGCGGGACCTGGGGGACCAGATACGCAGTATTTT.

V gene TRBV10-3 combines with J gene TRBJ2-1; D may correspond to TRBD1 or TRBD2 (5 bases each). The CDR3 is 12 residues long. The germline V gene has CDR1 ENHRY and CDR2 SYGVKD. V lost 0 bases to trimming and J lost 9 bases, with 6 bases between them. This CDR3 reads CAISESRGEQFF. The CDR3 DNA sequence: TGTGCCATCAGTGAGTCGAGGGGTGAGCAGTTCTTC.

There are a few counts of this clonotype. The V call is TRBV10-3, the J call TRBJ2-2; a possible D gene is TRBD1 (5 bases). With 6 bases removed from V and 0 bases from J, the gap between germline ends came to 11 bases. Germline V gives CDR1 ENHRY, CDR2 SYGVKD. This CDR3 is 15 amino acids long. DNA for the CDR3: TGTGCCATCAGCAGGGAAGACGCGAACACCGGGGAGCTGTTTTTT. Residues: CAISREDANTGELFF.

The chain combines TRBV20-1 with TRBJ1-4; D unresolved. Trimming took off 0 bases at V and 8 bases at J, with 13 bases between the two ends. CDR1 is DFQATT and CDR2 is SNEGSKA in the germline V gene (reference sequence). The CDR3 loop spans 14 amino acids. This chain's CDR3 is CSARDSGDREKLFF. DNA for the CDR3: TGCAGTGCTAGAGACTCAGGAGACCGGGAAAAACTGTTTTTT.

CDR3 DNA: TGTGCCAGCAGGAGAGGGCTCGGACCAGAGACCCAGTACTTC. Translating gives CASRRGLGPETQYF. The V and J genes are TRBV6-1 and TRBJ2-5, with D perhaps matching TRBD2 (5 bases). This CDR3 spans 14 amino acids. Germline assignment: CDR1 MNHNS and CDR2 SASEGT. Between the trimmed V and J ends, which lost 6 bases and 4 bases, there was a span of 15 bases.